Below, 28 T cell receptor beta chains from the same sample are listed, as sequenced in a study of human thymus T cells (dated by TCRdb to between 2020 and 2021). Library construction relied on the immunoSEQ multiplex PCR assay. This immuneACCESS table, as held by TCRdb, lists in-frame sequences with V and J called but not all clones. Of the missing ones, under half trace to an unresolved V gene in checked studies; the others have no known cause. The sample profile shows under 95,000 clones; roughly 94% of them were found once. 0.034% of the sample goes to the ten largest clones. Thymus tissue was obtained as surgical resects removed during corrective cardiac surgery. The sample taken for sequencing was thymus tissue. These receptors all come from a girl under three years old with a congenital heart defect but otherwise immunologically healthy.

The V call is TRBV27, the J call TRBJ2-1, with D perhaps matching TRBD1 or TRBD2 (7 bases each). Germline CDR1 is MNHEY and CDR2 is SMNVEV (reference sequence). The CDR3 contains 17 residues. Trimming removed 7 bases from V and 0 bases from J, with 19 bases in between. The CDR3 region has the DNA TGTGCCAGCAAGGGGGCGGCTAGCGGCAGCTCCTACAATGAGCAGTTCTTC. Translation: CASKGAASGSSYNEQFF.

The chain is built from TRBV9 and TRBJ1-2; 8 bases are a match to TRBD1. Germline trimming cut 3 bases from V and 4 bases from J; bases unmatched to any gene: 20. CDR3 length: 19 amino acids. From germline, CDR1 is SGDLS and CDR2 YYNGEE. The CDR3 here is CASSATDGQGHHFFYGYTF. In DNA form, the CDR3 reads TGTGCCAGCAGCGCGACCGATGGACAGGGCCATCATTTTTTCTATGGCTACACCTTC.

The J gene is TRBJ1-2, the V gene TRBV6-5; 7 positions match TRBD1. Germline V gene data show CDR1 as MNHEY and CDR2 as SVGAGI. The CDR3 consists of 13 residues. The V gene end was trimmed by 6 bases and the J gene end by 6 bases; junction bases not matched to a gene: 7. This CDR3 is CASSAGQEDGYTF. The CDR3 bases are TGTGCCAGCAGCGCCGGACAGGAGGATGGCTACACCTTC.

This chain links TRBV28 with TRBJ2-3; D perhaps matches TRBD2 (7 bases). Germline-derived CDR1 and CDR2 are MDHEN and SYDVKM. Trimming removed 7 bases at V and 7 bases at J, with 21 bases between. The CDR3 runs to 15 residues. CDR3 DNA: TGTGCCAGCATTAGGGGGAGGGCCCACTTACATACGCAGTATTTT. Residues: CASIRGRAHLHTQYF.

The gene calls are TRBV19 and TRBJ1-3, with D perhaps TRBD1 (5 bases). CDR3 length: 13 amino acids. CDR1 and CDR2 from the germline V gene are LNHDA and SQIVND (reference sequence). V lost 5 bases to trimming and J lost 6 bases, with 11 bases between them. This CDR3 is CASSLQGENTIYF. CDR3 coding DNA: TGTGCCAGTAGTCTTCAGGGAGAAAACACCATATATTTT.

This chain joins TRBV6-1 and TRBJ2-1; weak D call: TRBD1 (6 bases). V was pared by 7 bases and J by 3 bases, with 16 bases between. Germline V gene sequence: CDR1 MNHNS, CDR2 SASEGT. The length of the CDR3 is 15 residues. The CDR3 loop is CASTLGALNYNEQFF. Here the CDR3 DNA reads TGTGCCAGCACCCTGGGGGCACTTAACTACAATGAGCAGTTCTTC.

The V and J genes are TRBV29-1 and TRBJ2-1, with 8 bases fitting TRBD2. This CDR3 is 15 amino acids long. The germline gives CDR1 SQVTM, CDR2 ANQGSEA. CDR3 sequence: CSTSGTGGSYNEQFF. The CDR3 DNA is TGCAGTACTTCCGGGACGGGAGGGTCCTACAATGAGCAGTTCTTC.

The chain combines TRBV19 with TRBJ2-3, with D unclear. The length of the CDR3 is 14 residues. Between the trimmed V and J ends, which lost 3 bases and 0 bases, there was a span of 7 bases. The germline CDR1 and CDR2 sequences are LNHDA and SQIVND (reference sequence). CDR3 residues: CASSIHSSTDTQYF. The CDR3 nucleotides are TGTGCCAGTAGTATTCACTCTAGCACAGATACGCAGTATTTT.

This clone was observed a single time. The chain joins TRBV10-1 to TRBJ2-7; either TRBD1 or TRBD2 may supply D (5 bases each). Germline values: CDR1 WNHNN, CDR2 SYGVQD (reference sequence). The CDR3 spans 14 residues. Trimming took 8 bases from V and 2 from J, leaving 16 bases between them. CDR3 bases: TGCGCCAGCTCCGGGACCCTCGGCACCTACGAGCAGTACTTC. Its protein product is CASSGTLGTYEQYF.

The chain carries TRBV30 and TRBJ2-1; D possibly uses TRBD1 or TRBD2 (5 bases each). Trimming removed 2 bases at V and 14 bases at J, with 10 bases between. The CDR3 has 10 residues. Germline V gives CDR1 GTSNPN, CDR2 SVGIG (reference sequence). The CDR3, as DNA: TGTGCCTGGAGTAAGGGACCGGAGTTCTTC. It yields the protein CAWSKGPEFF.

The chain is built from TRBV6-5 and TRBJ2-3; tentative D call: TRBD1 (5 bases). V lost 0 bases and J lost 1, with 8 bases in between. The CDR3 is 15 residues long. Germline V gene data show CDR1 as MNHEY and CDR2 as SVGAGI. CDR3 nucleotide sequence: TGTGCCAGCAGTTACTCTCTCAGGGGCACAGATACGCAGTATTTT. It is translated as CASSYSLRGTDTQYF.

DNA for the CDR3: TGTGCCACCCTAACGTACACAGGGGGGGGAACCGGGGAGCTGTTTTTT. It encodes CATLTYTGGGTGELFF. The rearrangement links TRBV15 to TRBJ2-2; maybe TRBD1 (8 bases). The CDR3 totals 16 residues. Trimming took off 8 bases at V and 5 bases at J, with 21 bases between the two ends. Germline V gene data show CDR1 as LNHNV and CDR2 as YYDKDF (reference sequence).

The V call is TRBV18, the J call TRBJ2-7; 7 bases are shared with TRBD1. CDR1 and CDR2 (germline): KGHSH, LQKENI. The CDR3 length is 16 residues. V lost 0 bases to trimming and J lost 7 bases; unmatched junction nucleotides: 12. CDR3 sequence reads: CASSPPSASPTGEQYF. CDR3 nucleotide sequence: TGTGCCAGCTCACCACCGTCGGCATCGCCGACAGGGGAGCAGTACTTC.

The V gene is TRBV7-6, the J gene TRBJ1-1; D is ambiguous. There are 12 residues in the CDR3. Germline assignment: CDR1 SGHVS and CDR2 FNYEAQ. Trimming left V 7 bases short and J 8 bases short, with 14 bases between. In DNA form, the CDR3 reads TGTGCCAGCATCAGTGACACATACGAAGCTTTCTTT. Its translation is CASISDTYEAFF.

This chain links TRBV19 with TRBJ1-5; D gene unclear. Germline-derived CDR1 and CDR2 are LNHDA and SQIVND (reference sequence). V lost 0 bases and J lost 3, with 12 bases in between. CDR3 size: 16 residues. DNA for the CDR3: TGTGCCAGTAGTATAGAAGCTAGGGTGGTCAATCAGCCCCAGCATTTT. Protein product: CASSIEARVVNQPQHF. The variable domain in full, with the rest retrieved from reference TRBV19 and TRBJ1-5, is DGGITQSPKYLFRKEGQNVTLSCEQNLNHDAMYWYRQDPGQGLRLIYYSQIVNDFQKGDIAEGYSVSREKKESFPLTVTSAQKNPTAFYLCASSIEARVVNQPQHFGDGTRLSIL.

This rearrangement joins TRBV15 to TRBJ1-2; no clear D gene. This CDR3 has 16 residues. Deletions cut 0 bases from V and 8 bases from J, with 19 bases between. Germline V gene sequence: CDR1 LNHNV, CDR2 YYDKDF (reference sequence). In DNA, the CDR3 is TGTGCCACCAGCAGAGATGGATGGCGCCAAGTGAACGGCTACACCTTC. Protein: CATSRDGWRQVNGYTF.

The chain couples TRBV13 to TRBJ1-3; TRBD1 might be the D (5 bases). In germline, CDR1 is PRHDT, CDR2 FYEKMQ (reference sequence). Deletions cut 0 bases from V and 0 bases from J, with 15 bases between. This CDR3 has 18 amino acids. CDR3 in DNA: TGTGCCAGCAGCTTAGGCCCGGGGCTTACAGGCTCTGGAAACACCATATATTTT. This gives the protein CASSLGPGLTGSGNTIYF.

The rearrangement links TRBV5-4 to TRBJ1-1, with D perhaps matching TRBD1 (6 bases). CDR3 length: 18 residues. V lost 2 bases and J 1 base, leaving 21 bases between the germline ends. Germline loops: CDR1 SGHNT, CDR2 YYREEE (reference sequence). The CDR3 DNA is TGTGCCAGCAGCTTTTTCGGGGGGGCCGGGACGGGGAACACTGAAGCTTTCTTT. Translated: CASSFFGGAGTGNTEAFF.

CDR3 residues: CSVVWLTDTQYF. As DNA, the CDR3 is TGCAGCGTTGTGTGGCTAACAGATACGCAGTATTTT. This rearrangement joins TRBV29-1 to TRBJ2-3; D not certain. The CDR3 is 12 residues long. V lost 4 bases and J lost 3, with 8 bases in between. Per the germline V gene, CDR1 is SQVTM and CDR2 is ANQGSEA.

This chain connects TRBV19 to TRBJ2-7; 7 bases agree with TRBD1. The CDR3 extends over 15 amino acids. After removal of 4 bases from V and 7 bases from J, the junction contained 13 bases not matched to a gene. Germline V gene sequence: CDR1 LNHDA, CDR2 SQIVND (reference sequence). CDR3 coding DNA: TGTGCCAGTAGTAGAGACAGGGCCCCTGGGCGAGAGCAGTACTTC. This sequence encodes CASSRDRAPGREQYF.

This rearrangement joins TRBV19 to TRBJ1-1, with unresolved D. The V gene lost 5 bases and the J gene lost 0 bases, with 7 bases spanning the gap. CDR1 and CDR2 from the germline V gene are LNHDA and SQIVND (reference sequence). The CDR3 loop spans 13 amino acids. The CDR3 protein is CASSVDMNTEAFF. The CDR3 region has the DNA TGTGCCAGTAGTGTCGACATGAACACTGAAGCTTTCTTT.

The V call is TRBV14, the J call TRBJ2-7; D possibly matches TRBD1 or TRBD2 (5 bases each). The CDR3 extends over 20 amino acids. V dropped 0 bases and J dropped 3 bases, with 27 bases sitting between them. CDR1 is SGHDN, CDR2 FVKESK, per germline. CDR3 loop: CASSQERGRRVTGGGYEQYF. DNA of the CDR3: TGTGCCAGCAGCCAAGAGAGGGGACGACGGGTTACAGGAGGAGGCTACGAGCAGTACTTC.

CDR3 nucleotide sequence: TGTGCCAGTAGTATGTCGGGGGGTCGGGCCGGGGAGCTGTTTTTT. Translated, it gives CASSMSGGRAGELFF. V usage is TRBV19 and J usage is TRBJ2-2; 7 nucleotides match TRBD2. The CDR3 is made up of 15 amino acids. Per the germline V gene, CDR1 is LNHDA and CDR2 is SQIVND (reference sequence). Losses at the gene ends were 3 bases for V and 6 bases for J; bases not matched to a gene: 7.

In this sample, this clone turned up once. The genes are TRBV12-2 and TRBJ2-5; TRBD1, the table's D call, lacks a check against the DNA. TRBV12-2 is a pseudogene. The CDR3 covers 15 residues. The CDR3: CASRLGRGPQETQYF. In DNA form, the CDR3 reads TGTGCAAGTCGCTTAGGGAGGGGGCCCCAAGAGACCCAGTACTTC.

This chain joins TRBV11-2 and TRBJ1-1, with D possibly being TRBD1 (5 bases). The ends were cut back, 0 bases at V and 2 bases at J, with 25 bases in the middle. Germline V lookup: CDR1 SGHAT, CDR2 FQNNGV. CDR3 size: 20 residues. The CDR3 sequence is CASSLDGMGMGGKGNTEAFF. CDR3 nucleotide sequence: TGTGCCAGCAGCTTAGATGGAATGGGTATGGGGGGAAAAGGAAACACTGAAGCTTTCTTT.

V and J are TRBV4-3 and TRBJ2-3; no clear D gene. Germline V CDR1 and CDR2: LGHNA, YSLEER. With 1 base removed from V and 2 bases from J, the gap between germline ends came to 16 bases. This CDR3 region has 17 residues. CDR3 coding DNA: TGCGCCAGCAGCCAAGCGCACGGAATCCCCATCACAGATACGCAGTATTTT. It is translated as CASSQAHGIPITDTQYF.

V gene TRBV20-1 combines with J gene TRBJ2-7; D gene ambiguous. The CDR3 loop spans 10 amino acids. The germline V gene encodes CDR1 DFQATT and CDR2 SNEGSKA (reference sequence). V was shortened by 6 bases and J by 2 bases, with 5 bases between the two germline ends. The CDR3 is CSARPYEQYF. The CDR3 nucleotides read TGCAGTGCCCGACCCTACGAGCAGTACTTC.

V is TRBV7-8 and J is TRBJ2-1; 8 nucleotides agree with TRBD2. Per the germline V gene, CDR1 is SGHVS and CDR2 is FQNEAQ. The J segment lost 8 bases and the V segment lost 3 bases, leaving 9 bases of the junction unmatched. CDR3 length equals 15 residues. The CDR3 is CASSFFGRATDEQFF. The CDR3 region has the DNA TGTGCCAGCAGCTTCTTCGGGAGGGCCACGGATGAGCAGTTCTTC.